This T cell receptor (beta chain) was captured by sequencing in a study of OX40 agonist ivuxolimab in advanced cancers. TCRdb keeps only in-frame clones here, not all; method: immunoSEQ multiplex PCR. The sample holds 90,000 to 120,000 clones, around 90% seen once. V lost 0 bases and J lost 6, with 12 bases in between. Germline V gives CDR1 LGHNA, CDR2 YSLEER. This CDR3 spans 16 amino acids. The chain joins TRBV4-3 to TRBJ1-6; a weak D match, TRBD1 (5 bases). The sequence was obtained from an adult with an advanced solid tumor such as melanoma, head and neck, liver or kidney cancer. Sequences were derived from CD4+ or CD8+ T cells sorted from blood, sampled in a trial of the OX40 agonist ivuxolimab. DNA for the CDR3: TGCGCCAGCAGCCAAGATCCCAGGGCACGTAATTCACCCCTCCACTTT. It is translated as CASSQDPRARNSPLHF.